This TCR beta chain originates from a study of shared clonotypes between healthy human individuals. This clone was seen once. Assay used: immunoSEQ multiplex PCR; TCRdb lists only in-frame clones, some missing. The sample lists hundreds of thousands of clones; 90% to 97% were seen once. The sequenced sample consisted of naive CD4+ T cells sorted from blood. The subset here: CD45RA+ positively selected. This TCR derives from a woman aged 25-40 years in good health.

The CDR3 coding sequence is TGTGCCAGCAGTTCTCAAATTGAAGCTTTCTTT. Protein product: CASSSQIEAFF. The rearrangement uses TRBV6-6 and TRBJ1-1, with D uncertain. Germline V gene lookup returns CDR1 MNHNY and CDR2 SVGAGI (reference sequence). V was shortened by 4 bases and J by 7 bases, with 7 bases between the two germline ends. The CDR3 contains 11 residues.